These 18 T cell receptor beta chains share one sample of origin, sequenced in a study of blood T cell repertoires in COVID-19 (dated by TCRdb to about 2020). The library was prepared using the immunoSEQ multiplex PCR assay. Here the immuneACCESS table is served through TCRdb, limited to in-frame sequences with V and J called. Missing clones are a known gap in these copies; in checked studies unresolved V genes cover under half, and the rest lacks a known reason. For this sample the table gives around 97,000 clones, of which over 75% were detected only once. The ten largest clones take up 10% to 15% of the sample. Source material: peripheral blood. The receptors were gathered from a human donor in a cohort sampled during active or convalescent COVID-19.

This clone was counted only a few times. The genes are TRBV27 and TRBJ1-1; tentative D call: TRBD1 (6 bases). Germline V gene lookup returns CDR1 MNHEY and CDR2 SMNVEV (reference sequence). Trimming took off 8 bases at V and 9 bases at J, with 16 bases between the two ends. The CDR3 length is 12 residues. CDR3 in amino acids: CASGRPGGQAFF. CDR3 coding DNA: TGTGCCAGCGGTAGGCCGGGGGGCCAAGCTTTCTTT.

The chain uses TRBV6-5 and TRBJ1-6, with D tentatively TRBD1 (6 bases). Germline CDR1 and CDR2: MNHEY and SVGAGI. Trimming took 7 bases from V and 5 from J, leaving 15 bases between them. CDR3 length equals 15 residues. The CDR3, as DNA: TGTGCCAGCAACTCCTGGGGACACAATAATTCACCCCTCCACTTT. Translating it yields CASNSWGHNNSPLHF.

The CDR3 DNA sequence: TGTGCCAGCAGCTCGGGCACAGATACGCAGTATTTT. Encoded protein: CASSSGTDTQYF. The chain couples TRBV5-6 to TRBJ2-3; D not resolved. The ends were cut back, 3 bases at V and 1 base at J, with 3 bases in the middle. Germline assignment: CDR1 SGHDT and CDR2 YYEEEE. The length of the CDR3 is 12 residues.

The CDR3 DNA sequence: TGTGCCAGCAGCTTAATGGTGAGAGGAGAGACCCAGTACTTC. As protein: CASSLMVRGETQYF. This chain joins TRBV7-8 and TRBJ2-5, with D hard to call. The CDR3 totals 14 residues. Trimming stripped 2 bases from V and 4 bases from J, with 11 bases between. The germline CDR1 and CDR2 sequences are SGHVS and FQNEAQ.

The chain recombines TRBV7-2 with TRBJ2-7, with 11 nucleotides matching TRBD2. Looked up from germline, CDR1 is SGHTA and CDR2 is FQGNSA. V shed 3 bases and J 1 base; nucleotides not matched to a gene: 5. The CDR3 totals 16 residues. As DNA, the CDR3 is TGTGCCAGCAGCTTTAGCGGGGGGGCCTCTTCCTACGAGCAGTACTTC. It specifies CASSFSGGASSYEQYF.

Here the CDR3 reads CSVGASGGVFAQYF. In DNA, the CDR3 is TGCAGCGTTGGGGCTAGCGGGGGGGTCTTTGCGCAGTACTTC. The rearrangement links TRBV29-1 to TRBJ2-7; TRBD2 agrees at 12 bases. The J segment lost 9 bases and the V segment lost 4 bases, leaving 10 bases of the junction unmatched. The germline gives CDR1 SQVTM, CDR2 ANQGSEA. The CDR3 spans 14 residues.

The chain joins TRBV3-1 (or the pseudogene TRBV3-2) to TRBJ1-3; D unclear. This CDR3 has 16 amino acids. Germline V lookup: CDR1 LGHDT, CDR2 YNNKEL (reference sequence). V lost 1 base to trimming and J lost 0 bases, with 10 bases between them. The CDR3 region has the DNA TGTGCCAGCAGCCAAGGGCGGCTGATCTCTGGAAACACCATATATTTT. Protein sequence: CASSQGRLISGNTIYF.

The sample holds one count of this clone. V is TRBV18 and J is TRBJ1-3; D call uncertain. V was trimmed by 10 bases and J by 5 bases, leaving 12 bases between them. CDR3 length equals 12 residues. Germline CDR1 and CDR2: KGHSH and LQKENI. This CDR3 reads CANRPIRNTIYF. The DNA for the CDR3 is TGTGCCAACCGCCCTATTAGAAACACCATATATTTT.

V is TRBV27 and J is TRBJ1-2; 10 nucleotides match TRBD1. V shed 10 bases, J shed 7 bases, and the junction held 9 bases outside the gene matches. CDR3 size: 13 residues. Germline values: CDR1 MNHEY, CDR2 SMNVEV (reference sequence). CDR3 sequence: CATRTGGVFGYTF. The CDR3 region has the DNA TGTGCCACCCGGACAGGGGGAGTTTTTGGCTACACCTTC.

This clone was found a few times. This chain uses TRBV19 with TRBJ2-6; TRBD2 might be the D (5 bases). Germline V lookup: CDR1 LNHDA, CDR2 SQIVND (reference sequence). There are 15 residues in the CDR3. V was clipped by 3 bases and J by 1 base, with 7 bases between them. The CDR3 is CASSMTGSGANVLTF. DNA for the CDR3: TGTGCCAGTAGTATGACGGGATCTGGGGCCAACGTCCTGACTTTC.

The V call is TRBV19, the J call TRBJ1-4; weak D call: TRBD1 (6 bases). The CDR3 runs 14 residues. Trimming pared 5 bases from V and 5 bases from J, leaving 12 bases between. Germline assignment: CDR1 LNHDA and CDR2 SQIVND (reference sequence). The CDR3 nucleotides are TGTGCCAGTAGTCCGGCAGGGACAAATGAAAAACTGTTTTTT. It translates to CASSPAGTNEKLFF.

This chain uses TRBV12-3 or TRBV12-4 with TRBJ1-3, with no clear D. This CDR3 region has 13 residues. Trimming shortened V by 4 bases and J by 4 bases, and 8 bases separated the two germline ends. The CDR3 DNA sequence: TGTGCCAGCAGTTCCCCCCTCGGAAACACCATATATTTT. This gives the protein CASSSPLGNTIYF.

The rearrangement uses TRBV21-1 and TRBJ1-5. TRBV21-1 is a listed pseudogene. This CDR3 contains 16 residues. The CDR3 bases are TGTGCCAGCAGCAAAGTTCCGGGGGTGAATGGTCAGCCCCAGCATTTT. Its protein is CASSKVPGVNGQPQHF.

This sequence joins TRBV3-1 (or the pseudogene TRBV3-2) and TRBJ2-3, with D maybe TRBD1 (6 bases). Deletions cut 0 bases from V and 6 bases from J, with 16 bases between. CDR1 is LGHDT and CDR2 is YNNKEL in the germline V gene (reference sequence). The CDR3 is made up of 16 amino acids. The CDR3 sequence is CASSQDKGRGRDTQYF. The CDR3 coding sequence is TGTGCCAGCAGCCAAGATAAGGGCAGGGGACGGGATACGCAGTATTTT.

This chain connects TRBV6-5 to TRBJ1-1; no firm D call. This CDR3 spans 11 amino acids. Trimming took 2 bases from V and 12 from J, leaving 10 bases between them. Looked up from germline, CDR1 is MNHEY and CDR2 is SVGAGI. CDR3 sequence reads: CASSYNLATFF. In DNA, the CDR3 is TGTGCCAGCAGTTACAACCTGGCAACTTTCTTT.

The chain recombines TRBV2 with TRBJ1-1, with 7 bases identical to TRBD1. The CDR3 loop spans 13 amino acids. Losses at the gene ends were 3 bases for V and 9 bases for J; bases not matched to a gene: 7. Germline loops: CDR1 SNHLY, CDR2 FYNNEI. DNA of the CDR3: TGTGCCAGCAGTGATGCGGGACAGTCGAAAGCTTTCTTT. Protein product: CASSDAGQSKAFF.

This clone was detected ten times or more. The CDR3 sequence: CASSQATGTEINYGYTF. The DNA of the CDR3 is TGCGCCAGCAGCCAAGCCACCGGGACAGAGATTAACTATGGCTACACCTTC. The chain carries TRBV4-1 and TRBJ1-2; 7 bases match TRBD1. Germline V gene sequence: CDR1 MGHRA, CDR2 YSYEKL. The CDR3 has 17 amino acids. The V gene end was trimmed by 1 base and the J gene end by 1 base; junction bases not matched to a gene: 9.

This clone has a handful of counts. The chain recombines TRBV5-5 with TRBJ2-7, with 9 bases aligning to TRBD2. The ends lost 4 bases at V and 3 bases at J; junction bases unmatched: 11. CDR3 length: 16 amino acids. Germline V gene lookup returns CDR1 SGHKS and CDR2 YYEKEE (reference sequence). The CDR3 nucleotides read TGTGCCAGCAGCCTGAGGGGGCTAGCGGGGTTCTACGAGCAGTACTTC. Protein product: CASSLRGLAGFYEQYF.